What follows is one T cell receptor beta chain and its context. Profiled with immunoSEQ multiplex PCR; TCRdb holds only in-frame clones, not every one. The sample consists of about 98,000 clones, around 92% of them appearing once. The source of the sample is a study of control samples from healthy donors and cancer patients. CDR3 length: 14 residues. The V end was cut by 6 bases, the J end by 5 bases, with 16 bases between. Germline V gene sequence: CDR1 SGHTA, CDR2 FQGTGA. The chain joins TRBV7-3 to TRBJ2-5; D is undetermined. What was sequenced was blood. The receptor comes from a woman under 30 in good health. The CDR3 reads CASSSGPTRETQYF. Here the CDR3 DNA reads TGTGCCAGCAGTTCAGGTCCGACGCGGGAGACCCAGTACTTC.